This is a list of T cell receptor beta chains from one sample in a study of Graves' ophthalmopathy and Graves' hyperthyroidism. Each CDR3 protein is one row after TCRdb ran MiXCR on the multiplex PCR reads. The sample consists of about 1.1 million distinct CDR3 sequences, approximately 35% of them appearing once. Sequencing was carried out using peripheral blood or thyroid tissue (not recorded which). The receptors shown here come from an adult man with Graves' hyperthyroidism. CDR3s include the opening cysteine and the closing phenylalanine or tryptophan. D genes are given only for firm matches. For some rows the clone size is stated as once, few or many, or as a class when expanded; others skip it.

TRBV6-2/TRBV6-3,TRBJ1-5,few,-,CASRPGEGSYNQPQHF,TGTGCCAGCAGACCCGGCGAGGGGAGCTACAATCAGCCCCAGCATTTT
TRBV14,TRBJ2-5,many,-,CASSQGPSETQYF,TGTGCCAGCAGCCAAGGGCCCTCGGAGACCCAGTACTTC
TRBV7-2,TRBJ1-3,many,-,CASSLDGYSGNTIYF,TGTGCCAGCAGCTTAGATGGGTATTCTGGAAACACCATATATTTT
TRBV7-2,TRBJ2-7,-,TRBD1,CASSLVVTGGNEQYF,TGTGCCAGCAGCTTAGTAGTTACAGGGGGCAACGAGCAGTACTTC
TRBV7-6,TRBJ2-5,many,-,CASSKAPYAGSQETQYF,TGTGCCAGCAGCAAGGCTCCCTATGCAGGGAGCCAAGAGACCCAGTACTTC
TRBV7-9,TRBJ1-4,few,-,CAAGVDEKLFF,TGTGCGGCTGGGGTGGATGAAAAACTGTTTTTT
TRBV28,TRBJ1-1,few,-,CASSLSRTSEAFF,TGTGCCAGCAGTTTATCGCGGACGAGTGAAGCTTTCTTT
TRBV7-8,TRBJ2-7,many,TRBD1,CASSLPAGTASYEQYF,TGTGCCAGCAGCTTACCAGCAGGGACAGCTTCCTACGAGCAGTACTTC
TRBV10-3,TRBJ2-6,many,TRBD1,CAISENYRGWGSGANVLTF,TGTGCCATCAGTGAGAACTACAGGGGTTGGGGCTCTGGGGCCAACGTCCTGACTTTC
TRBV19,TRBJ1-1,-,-,CASSPSGPFTEAFF,TGTGCCAGCAGTCCAAGCGGCCCTTTCACTGAAGCTTTCTTT
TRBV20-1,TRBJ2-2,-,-,CSYSQGGTGELFF,TGCAGTTACTCGCAGGGGGGCACCGGGGAGCTGTTTTTT
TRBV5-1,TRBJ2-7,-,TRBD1,CASSFEGAEEQYF,TGCGCCAGCAGCTTCGAGGGGGCGGAAGAGCAGTACTTC
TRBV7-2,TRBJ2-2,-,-,CTSRDRSSGNTGELFF,TGTACCAGCAGAGATCGGAGCAGCGGGAACACCGGGGAGCTGTTTTTT
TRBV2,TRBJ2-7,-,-,CASSAPWTGLREQYF,TGTGCCAGCAGTGCTCCCTGGACCGGGCTACGAGAGCAGTACTTC
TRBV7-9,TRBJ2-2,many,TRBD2,CASSAASGRYTGELFF,TGTGCCAGCAGCGCGGCTAGCGGGAGGTACACCGGGGAGCTGTTTTTT
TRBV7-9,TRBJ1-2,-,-,CASSLARTVSNYGYTF,TGTGCCAGCAGCTTAGCTCGGACAGTTTCCAACTATGGCTACACCTTC
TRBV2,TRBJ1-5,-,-,CASTPDGGGHQPQHF,TGTGCCAGCACCCCAGATGGGGGAGGGCATCAGCCCCAGCATTTT
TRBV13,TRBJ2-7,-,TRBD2,CASSLLGRDRDYEQYF,TGTGCCAGCAGCTTATTAGGGAGGGACCGCGATTACGAGCAGTACTTC
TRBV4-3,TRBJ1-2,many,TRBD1,CASSQDDRGYGYTF,TGCGCCAGCAGCCAAGACGACAGGGGCTATGGCTACACCTTC
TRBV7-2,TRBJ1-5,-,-,CASSWPRDSLNQPQHF,TGTGCCAGCAGCTGGCCCCGCGACAGCCTCAATCAGCCCCAGCATTTT
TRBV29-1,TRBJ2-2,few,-,CSVSRAGELFF,TGCAGCGTTAGTCGGGCCGGGGAGCTGTTTTTT
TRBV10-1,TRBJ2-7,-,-,CASSEIRIGYEQYF,TGCGCCAGCAGTGAGATTAGGATCGGTTACGAGCAGTACTTC
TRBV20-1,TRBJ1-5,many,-,CSARGAGNQPQHF,TGCAGTGCTAGAGGGGCAGGGAATCAGCCCCAGCATTTT
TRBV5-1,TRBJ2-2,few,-,CASSLGQVEVGELFF,TGCGCCAGCAGCTTGGGACAGGTGGAAGTGGGGGAGCTGTTTTTT
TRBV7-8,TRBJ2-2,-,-,CASSWTEPRNTGELFF,TGTGCCAGCAGTTGGACAGAGCCGAGAAACACCGGGGAGCTGTTTTTT
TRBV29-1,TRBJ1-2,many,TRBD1,CSVDVGDRGKDGYTF,TGCAGCGTTGATGTAGGGGACAGGGGAAAAGATGGCTACACCTTC
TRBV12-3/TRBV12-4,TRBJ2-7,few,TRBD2,CASSSGSSGGSYEQYF,TGTGCCAGCAGTTCCGGATCTAGCGGGGGATCCTACGAGCAGTACTTC
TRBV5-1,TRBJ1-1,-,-,CASLPGAGNTEAFF,TGCGCCAGCCTACCCGGTGCCGGGAACACTGAAGCTTTCTTT
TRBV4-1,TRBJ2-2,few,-,CASSQDAGLTGELFF,TGCGCCAGCAGCCAAGATGCGGGCCTCACCGGGGAGCTGTTTTTT
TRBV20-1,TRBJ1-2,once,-,CSASVPGDGYTF,TGCAGTGCTAGCGTCCCGGGGGATGGCTACACCTTC
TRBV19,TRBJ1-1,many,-,CASSISKGGDTEAFF,TGTGCCAGTAGTATATCTAAGGGTGGGGACACTGAAGCTTTCTTT
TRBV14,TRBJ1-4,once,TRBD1,CASSQGDRGTEKLFF,TGTGCCAGCAGCCAAGGGGACAGGGGAACTGAAAAACTGTTTTTT
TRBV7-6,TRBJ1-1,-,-,CASSYYGGDDTEAFF,TGTGCCAGCAGCTATTATGGGGGGGATGACACTGAAGCTTTCTTT
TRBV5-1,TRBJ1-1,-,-,CASSWGDLGVTEAFF,TGCGCCAGCAGCTGGGGGGACCTGGGGGTGACTGAAGCTTTCTTT
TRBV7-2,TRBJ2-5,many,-,CASSRGFRETQYF,TGTGCCAGCAGCCGGGGGTTTCGAGAGACCCAGTACTTC
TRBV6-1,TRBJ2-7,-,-,CASSYSSGYYEQYF,TGTGCCAGCAGTTACTCCTCGGGGTACTACGAGCAGTACTTC
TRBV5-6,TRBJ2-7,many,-,CASSLGLHEQYF,TGTGCCAGCAGCTTGGGGTTGCACGAGCAGTACTTC
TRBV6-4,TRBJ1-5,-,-,CASSDLGGNQPQHF,TGTGCCAGCAGTGACTTAGGGGGGAATCAGCCCCAGCATTTT
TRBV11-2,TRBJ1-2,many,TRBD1,CASSSPGSTGSDYGYTF,TGTGCCAGCAGCTCACCAGGATCGACAGGGAGCGACTATGGCTACACCTTC
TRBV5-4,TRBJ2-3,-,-,CASSRTPSTDTQYF,TGTGCCAGCAGCCGGACTCCCTCCACAGATACGCAGTATTTT
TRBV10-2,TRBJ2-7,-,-,CASSYSLAPTFSSYEQYF,TGTGCCAGCAGTTACTCGCTAGCCCCCACGTTTAGCTCCTACGAGCAGTACTTC
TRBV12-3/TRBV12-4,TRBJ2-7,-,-,CASNFGVPDSYEQYF,TGTGCCAGCAATTTTGGGGTACCAGATTCCTACGAGCAGTACTTC
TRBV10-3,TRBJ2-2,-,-,CAISEGGDTGELFF,TGTGCCATCAGTGAGGGTGGGGACACCGGGGAGCTGTTTTTT